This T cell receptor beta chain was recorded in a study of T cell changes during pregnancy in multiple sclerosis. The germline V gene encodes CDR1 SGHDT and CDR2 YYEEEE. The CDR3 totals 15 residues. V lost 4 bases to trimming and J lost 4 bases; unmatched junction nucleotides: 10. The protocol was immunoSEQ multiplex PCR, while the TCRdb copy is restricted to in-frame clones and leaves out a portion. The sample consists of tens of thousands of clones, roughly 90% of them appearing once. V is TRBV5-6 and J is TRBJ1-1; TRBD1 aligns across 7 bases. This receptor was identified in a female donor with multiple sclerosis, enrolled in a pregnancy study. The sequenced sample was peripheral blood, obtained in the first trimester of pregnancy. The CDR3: CASSGRQGEGTEAFF. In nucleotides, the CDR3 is TGTGCCAGCAGCGGAAGACAGGGTGAGGGCACTGAAGCTTTCTTT.